This T cell receptor beta chain appears in the sequencing data of a study of Tregs in tolerant kidney transplant recipients. With V trimmed by 6 bases and J by 8 bases, 13 bases remained unmatched. CDR1 and CDR2 from the germline V gene are LNHDA and SQIVND (reference sequence). The CDR3 is 15 amino acids. TCRdb keeps only in-frame clones here, not all; method: immunoSEQ multiplex PCR. This sample carries roughly 15,000 clones, with just over 3.5% going to the ten biggest clones. Findings of the study overall: Expanding Tregs on activated donor B cells appeared to best identify donor-specific TCRbeta clones.

Worth noting for this clone: What it recognizes is unknown. The missing CDR3 end, 3 residues past where the read stops, is filled in from the germline J gene.

Related graft donors supplied nonmyeloablative bone marrow transplants, and mixed chimerism was transient. Thawed PBMCs were FACS-sorted into unstimulated CD4+CD25+CD127- regulatory T cells, CD4+CD25- non-regulatory cells, CD4 and CD8 cells. The sequence came from a human patient who received a combined kidney and bone marrow transplant. These T cells may partly come from the graft donor. The chain carries TRBV19 and TRBJ2-3; 8 bases align to TRBD2. Sequencing was performed on CD4+ T cells from blood (PBMCs), taken 12 months after the transplant. CDR3 bases read: TGTGCCAGTAGCAGCGGACTAGCAAGGAGAGTTACG. It specifies CASSSGLARRVT. The whole CDR3 is CASSSGLARRVTQYF.